Below, one T cell receptor (beta chain) is given with its context. This clone was detected once. Its antigen is currently not known. No much larger clone is present one base from it, and per-base qualities are unavailable. Whole blood was collected in K2EDTA tubes by collaborating institutions according to the institutions' own protocols. For TCRbeta analysis, collaborator samples were shipped as frozen whole blood, as isolated PBMCs, or as DNA extracted from either sample type. Per the germline V gene (reference sequence), SEHNR is the CDR1 and FQNEAQ is the CDR2. Trimming removed 0 bases from V and 9 bases from J; the gene matches leave 13 bases unexplained. The CDR3 sequence holds 17 residues, the cysteine and phenylalanine included. Of the read, only the CDR3 DNA is kept; its 51 bases are in frame from base 1. TCRbeta CDR3 regions were amplified from genomic DNA by means of the immunoSEQ Assay, a bias-controlled multiplex PCR. In the source study's methods: Within the assay, amplification of reference gene primers was used to estimate how many nucleated cells each sample contained. Sequence reads were collapsed and filtered to measure the absolute abundance of every unique TCRbeta CDR3 rearrangement. For each sample, productive Simpson clonality was calculated by taking the square root of Simpson's diversity index across productive rearrangements. In its TCRdb copy, this immuneACCESS table keeps in-frame sequences only and misses some clones. Where compared with another copy, unresolved V genes explain less than half of these, and the others have no known cause. D and trimming were read from the DNA, whereas the V and J calls and clone size are those reported in that table. Counted in this sample were approximately 200,000 clones; about 80% of them appeared once. The ten largest clones represent approximately 6.9% of the sample.

This entry belongs to a study of blood T cell repertoires in COVID-19 (TCRdb year 2020). About the investigation overall: Collaborator samples came from the United States, Italy and Spain and covered acute and convalescent phases of COVID-19. The prospective study material was composed of cDNA or gDNA derived from T cells, B-cell-depleted T cells, or PBMCs. Deeply sampled blood TCRbeta repertoires from subjects exposed to, actively infected with, or recovered from COVID-19 were included in the dataset. The repertoires were released in a freely available public database intended as a resource for research on the immune response to SARS-CoV-2. The samples were drawn from two sources: the first 160 participants of the ongoing ImmuneRACE study, and 1,254 subjects contributed by 6 global collaborators. Sample metadata almost always included a de-identified subject ID, COVID-19 status, age in years and sex. Where HLA class I and class II types were available, the types were taken from metadata supplied by the sample provider, not from assay-based typing.

The paper's findings and limits, for the study overall: The amount of clinical and demographic metadata varied by source and participant and was provided uncurated.

The rearranged segments are TRBV7-9 and TRBJ2-1, and 8 junction bases match TRBD2. The sequencing sample was made of peripheral blood. The clonotype originates from a human donor with acute or convalescent COVID-19. The donor label of this sample is uncertain. This receptor carries the CDR3 CASSLAGLAGRGGEQFF. The DNA reads as follows: TGTGCCAGCAGCTTAGCGGGGCTAGCGGGCCGGGGTGGTGAGCAGTTCTTC.